The clone carrying this T cell receptor beta chain has just a few counts. Its target is unknown. The V end was cut by 1 base, the J end by 5 bases, with 5 bases between. Germline CDR1 is GTSNPN and CDR2 is SVGIG (reference sequence). The CDR3 consists of 11 residues. These data originate in a study of cytomegalovirus exposure and HLA in healthy donors. PCR involved 60 Vbeta and 13 Jbeta primers. Using immunoSEQ multiplex PCR, the repertoire was profiled, and TCRdb retains in-frame clones only, with some absent. The profile covers around 170,000 clones, with roughly 85% appearing a single time and roughly 0.76% taken by the ten largest. Healthy people donating bone marrow made up the donors. General study results and limits: When analyzed later, a missense DCLRE1C variant was found to be linked to TCR beta V- and J-gene trimming.

The V call is TRBV30, the J call TRBJ2-5, with a possible D match to TRBD1 (5 bases). The clonotype originates from a woman in her 40s in good health and CMV-seronegative. Sequences were obtained from PBMCs. In DNA form, the CDR3 reads TGTGCCTGGAGTGGGGGCGAGACCCAGTACTTC. It yields the protein CAWSGGETQYF.